This passage covers 29 T cell receptor beta chains from one sample sequenced in a study of blood T cell repertoires in COVID-19. Here immunoSEQ multiplex PCR was the method, and the copy in TCRdb shows in-frame clones only, minus some. The table records roughly 140,000 clones, more than 80% of them present only once. The source material was peripheral blood. The receptors here all came from a human donor with acute or convalescent COVID-19. The donor label of this sample is uncertain.

The chain couples TRBV14 to TRBJ1-1, with TRBD1 as a possible D gene (6 bases). This CDR3 has 19 residues. Germline-derived CDR1 and CDR2 are SGHDN and FVKESK. V was cut by 0 bases and J by 4 bases, with 24 bases left in between. Here the CDR3 reads CASSQERLWDKGWGTEAFF. CDR3 nucleotide sequence: TGTGCCAGCAGCCAAGAACGGCTCTGGGACAAAGGGTGGGGCACTGAAGCTTTCTTT.

The rearrangement joins TRBV7-9 to TRBJ2-3; tentatively, D is TRBD2 (6 bases). The length of the CDR3 is 15 residues. Trimming left V 6 bases short and J 2 bases short, with 15 bases between. Per the germline V gene, CDR1 is SEHNR and CDR2 is FQNEAQ (reference sequence). CDR3 sequence reads: CASRPIWTNTDTQYF. CDR3 coding DNA: TGTGCCAGCAGACCCATCTGGACTAACACAGATACGCAGTATTTT.

This clone was seen a handful of times. This sequence joins TRBV2 and TRBJ1-1; no reliable D call. Trimming took off 4 bases at V and 5 bases at J, with 17 bases between the two ends. In germline, CDR1 is SNHLY, CDR2 FYNNEI. The CDR3 runs 15 residues. CDR3 in amino acids: CASSGGRRAGTEAFF. The CDR3, as DNA: TGTGCCAGCAGTGGGGGTCGGCGGGCCGGGACTGAAGCTTTCTTT.

The sample holds a few counts of this clone. The gene calls are TRBV7-2 and TRBJ1-1, with 10 bases fitting TRBD1. This CDR3 region has 14 residues. With 5 bases clipped from V and 3 bases from J, the junction kept 3 bases outside the gene matches. Germline CDR1 and CDR2: SGHTA and FQGNSA. CDR3 amino acids: CASSATGGYTEAFF. For the CDR3, the DNA is TGTGCCAGCAGCGCGACAGGGGGCTACACTGAAGCTTTCTTT. Variable domain in full (rest from reference TRBV7-2 and TRBJ1-1): GAGVSQSPSNKVTEKGKDVELRCDPISGHTALYWYRQSLGQGLEFLIYFQGNSAPDKSGLPSDRFSAERTGGSVSTLTIQRTQQEDSAVYLCASSATGGYTEAFFGQGTRLTVV.

The J gene is TRBJ1-2, the V gene TRBV10-2, with TRBD1 matching over 8 bases. From germline, CDR1 is WSHSY and CDR2 SAAADI. The CDR3 is made up of 14 amino acids. With 6 bases clipped from V and 1 base from J, the junction kept 4 bases outside the gene matches. CDR3 sequence (DNA): TGCGCCAGCAGGGGGACAGGCTATAACTATGGCTACACCTTC. This translates into CASRGTGYNYGYTF.

This chain connects TRBV7-8 to TRBJ1-1; maybe TRBD1 (5 bases). The V end was cut by 1 base, the J end by 3 bases, with 12 bases between. CDR3 length: 15 residues. Germline values: CDR1 SGHVS, CDR2 FQNEAQ. The CDR3 sequence: CASSLGGSPYTEAFF. DNA for the CDR3: TGTGCCAGCAGCTTAGGGGGCAGTCCTTACACTGAAGCTTTCTTT.

The rearrangement joins TRBV19 to TRBJ2-3, with a tentative D call TRBD2 (5 bases). The CDR3 is made up of 16 amino acids. Trimming removed 5 bases at V and 2 bases at J, with 17 bases between. CDR1 LNHDA and CDR2 SQIVND come from the germline V gene (reference sequence). CDR3 coding DNA: TGTGCCAGTAGTCCCCCGGGTAGAGGGAACACAGATACGCAGTATTTT. Translated: CASSPPGRGNTDTQYF.

The chain has TRBV7-2 and TRBJ1-1; possibly TRBD1 for D (6 bases). V lost 3 bases, J lost 7 bases, and 12 bases lay in between. The CDR3 is made up of 13 amino acids. Germline-derived CDR1 and CDR2 are SGHTA and FQGNSA. The CDR3 here is CASSFWDNGEAFF. The CDR3 nucleotides read TGTGCCAGCAGCTTTTGGGACAACGGTGAAGCTTTCTTT.

The V call is TRBV12-3 or TRBV12-4, the J call TRBJ1-2, with TRBD1 identical over 11 bases. V was clipped by 6 bases and J by 8 bases; unmatched bases: 5. The CDR3 covers 13 residues. CDR3 residues: CASRGTGGQGYTF. CDR3 bases: TGTGCCAGCAGAGGGACAGGGGGTCAAGGCTACACCTTC.

The V and J genes are TRBV10-1 and TRBJ2-3, with a possible D match to TRBD2 (5 bases). Germline-derived CDR1 and CDR2 are WNHNN and SYGVQD (reference sequence). Between the trimmed V and J ends, which lost 0 bases and 5 bases, there was a span of 15 bases. This CDR3 comprises 16 residues. CDR3 nucleotides: TGCGCCAGCAGTGAGTCGGGAGCAGGCGGTCAAGATACGCAGTATTTT. Translation: CASSESGAGGQDTQYF.

The rearrangement uses TRBV7-2 and TRBJ2-3, with D possibly being TRBD2 (7 bases). Trimming took 1 base from V and 5 from J, leaving 13 bases between them. Germline V lookup: CDR1 SGHTA, CDR2 FQGNSA. The CDR3 sequence is 15 residues long. The CDR3 sequence is CASSLGAGAVDTQYF. The CDR3 region has the DNA TGTGCCAGCAGCTTAGGCGCGGGGGCGGTAGATACGCAGTATTTT. Variable domain in full (rest from reference TRBV7-2 and TRBJ2-3): GAGVSQSPSNKVTEKGKDVELRCDPISGHTALYWYRQSLGQGLEFLIYFQGNSAPDKSGLPSDRFSAERTGGSVSTLTIQRTQQEDSAVYLCASSLGAGAVDTQYFGPGTRLTVL.

This clone was counted a few times. V and J are TRBV14 and TRBJ1-4; 7 positions match TRBD1. The V gene end was trimmed by 4 bases and the J gene end by 8 bases; junction bases not matched to a gene: 10. Germline CDR1 SGHDN, CDR2 FVKESK. This CDR3 has 15 amino acids. The CDR3 DNA follows: TGTGCCAGCAGCCCCTTCGAGACAGGGAGGGAAAAACTGTTTTTT. This gives the protein CASSPFETGREKLFF.

This clone was found a few times. The chain joins TRBV2 to TRBJ2-2, with 9 bases matching TRBD1. The CDR3 extends over 15 amino acids. V trimming: 4 bases; J trimming: 7 bases; junction bases outside the gene matches: 7. Germline assignment: CDR1 SNHLY and CDR2 FYNNEI. The CDR3, as DNA: TGTGCCAGCAGTGGTGTACAGGGGGCAGGCGGGGAGCTGTTTTTT. This translates into CASSGVQGAGGELFF.

V is TRBV24-1 and J is TRBJ1-1; possible D gene TRBD1, 5 bases. Germline-derived CDR1 and CDR2 are KGHDR and SFDVKD. With 11 bases removed from V and 4 bases from J, the gap between germline ends came to 16 bases. This CDR3 contains 13 residues. As DNA, the CDR3 is TGTGCCATCCGGACGGCCGGGGGCACTGAAGCTTTCTTT. This sequence encodes CAIRTAGGTEAFF.

The chain is built from TRBV3-1 (or the pseudogene TRBV3-2) and TRBJ1-6; no clear D. Germline CDR1 and CDR2: LGHDT and YNNKEL (reference sequence). The V and J ends lost 3 bases and 6 bases respectively, with 12 bases between them. The CDR3 totals 15 residues. The CDR3 here is CASSHLREVNSPLHF. CDR3 DNA: TGTGCCAGCAGCCACCTCCGGGAAGTTAATTCACCCCTCCACTTT.

The gene calls are TRBV10-1 and TRBJ1-2, with 8 bases matching TRBD1. This CDR3 has 13 residues. Germline CDR1 is WNHNN and CDR2 is SYGVQD (reference sequence). The J segment lost 8 bases and the V segment lost 0 bases, leaving 2 bases of the junction unmatched. In DNA, the CDR3 is TGCGCCAGCAGTGAGTCGACAGGGGAGGGCTACACCTTC. Translated, it gives CASSESTGEGYTF.

This clone was detected a few times. The rearrangement uses TRBV30 and TRBJ1-3, with unresolved D. Trimming stripped 2 bases from V and 0 bases from J, with 11 bases between. This CDR3 has 15 residues. Per germline, CDR1 GTSNPN and CDR2 SVGIG (reference sequence). CDR3 DNA sequence: TGTGCCTGGAGTACCGGACTGAGCTCTGGAAACACCATATATTTT. This sequence encodes CAWSTGLSSGNTIYF.

The chain employs TRBV7-9 and TRBJ2-3, with D tentatively TRBD1 (6 bases). Germline-derived CDR1 and CDR2 are SEHNR and FQNEAQ (reference sequence). The CDR3 spans 14 residues. V was trimmed by 3 bases and J by 4 bases, leaving 11 bases between them. This CDR3 reads CASSFTGLADTQYF. The CDR3 DNA reads TGTGCCAGCAGCTTTACAGGGTTAGCAGATACGCAGTATTTT.

There are a few counts of this clone. The chain carries TRBV3-1 (or the pseudogene TRBV3-2) and TRBJ1-1; D remains unclear. Trimming took off 4 bases at V and 1 base at J, with 7 bases between the two ends. Germline-derived CDR1 and CDR2 are LGHDT and YNNKEL (reference sequence). The length of the CDR3 is 13 residues. The CDR3 DNA reads as TGTGCCAGCAGCCCCCATCAGAACACTGAAGCTTTCTTT. Protein: CASSPHQNTEAFF.

This chain connects TRBV30 to TRBJ1-1; D gene uncertain. The V and J ends lost 0 bases and 1 base respectively, with 6 bases between them. CDR1 GTSNPN and CDR2 SVGIG come from the germline V gene (reference sequence). CDR3 length: 13 amino acids. CDR3: CAWSVHPNTEAFF. The CDR3, as DNA: TGTGCCTGGAGTGTACACCCGAACACTGAAGCTTTCTTT.

V is TRBV30 and J is TRBJ1-2; tentative D call: TRBD1 (5 bases). The germline V gene has CDR1 GTSNPN and CDR2 SVGIG (reference sequence). V was trimmed by 4 bases and J by 6 bases, leaving 15 bases between them. There are 13 residues in the CDR3. CDR3 loop: CAWNLGLAHGYTF. CDR3 DNA sequence: TGTGCCTGGAACTTGGGACTGGCTCATGGCTACACCTTC.

J is TRBJ2-5 and V is TRBV3-1 (or the pseudogene TRBV3-2); the D gene is possibly TRBD1 (7 bases). In germline, CDR1 is LGHDT, CDR2 YNNKEL (reference sequence). This CDR3 region has 16 residues. The germline V and J ends were trimmed by 4 bases and 5 bases, with 20 bases remaining between them. The CDR3 here is CASSPGGNRGAETQYF. CDR3 nucleotides: TGTGCCAGCAGCCCCGGAGGGAACAGGGGAGCGGAGACCCAGTACTTC.

The V and J genes are TRBV27 and TRBJ1-1, with 10 bases that match TRBD1. The CDR3 loop spans 17 amino acids. Unmatched junction bases numbered 13, after V lost 4 bases and J lost 5 bases. CDR1 MNHEY and CDR2 SMNVEV come from the germline V gene (reference sequence). CDR3 amino acids: CASSSPGQGPGGTEAFF. The CDR3 DNA reads TGTGCCAGCAGTTCCCCGGGACAGGGGCCCGGGGGGACTGAAGCTTTCTTT.

This sequence joins TRBV3-1 (or the pseudogene TRBV3-2) and TRBJ2-7, with D possibly being TRBD1 (6 bases). Trimming took off 5 bases at V and 6 bases at J, with 11 bases between the two ends. The germline gives CDR1 LGHDT, CDR2 YNNKEL (reference sequence). The CDR3 has 12 amino acids. The CDR3 nucleotides are TGTGCCAGCAGCACCGACAGGACCGAGCAGTACTTC. It yields the protein CASSTDRTEQYF.

The chain employs TRBV27 and TRBJ1-5; 9 bases match TRBD1. The ends lost 9 bases at V and 4 bases at J; junction bases unmatched: 4. Germline V gene lookup returns CDR1 MNHEY and CDR2 SMNVEV (reference sequence). This CDR3 spans 13 amino acids. For the CDR3, the DNA is TGTGCCAGTGGGACAGGGCTTAATCAGCCCCAGCATTTT. Residues: CASGTGLNQPQHF.

The chain carries TRBV4-1 and TRBJ2-4; 9 positions match TRBD2. The V gene end was trimmed by 2 bases and the J gene end by 0 bases; junction bases not matched to a gene: 14. Germline CDR1 is MGHRA and CDR2 is YSYEKL. CDR3 size: 20 residues. The CDR3 loop reads CASSQPLGRGGGGAKNIQYF. Here the CDR3 DNA reads TGCGCCAGCAGCCAACCCCTCGGGCGGGGGGGCGGTGGAGCCAAAAACATTCAGTACTTC.

V gene TRBV3-1 (or the pseudogene TRBV3-2) combines with J gene TRBJ2-7; no clear D gene. This CDR3 is 13 amino acids long. Germline V CDR1 and CDR2: LGHDT, YNNKEL (reference sequence). In nucleotides, the CDR3 is TGTGCCAACAGCCTGGCCGGCGGAGTTGAGCAGTACGTC. Residues: CANSLAGGVEQYV.

The J gene is TRBJ1-5, the V gene TRBV2; TRBD1 matches 7 bases. The CDR3 totals 14 residues. Germline loops: CDR1 SNHLY, CDR2 FYNNEI. The V segment lost 6 bases and the J segment 2 bases; nucleotides outside the gene matches: 4. The CDR3 region has the DNA TGTGCCAGCAGCACTGGGACAGGCAATCAGCCCCAGCATTTT. Its translation: CASSTGTGNQPQHF.

This clone was seen a few times. The rearrangement joins TRBV10-1 to TRBJ2-3; 7 bases map to TRBD2. Losses at the gene ends were 10 bases for V and 0 bases for J; bases not matched to a gene: 7. Germline V lookup: CDR1 WNHNN, CDR2 SYGVQD (reference sequence). The CDR3 sequence is 14 residues long. The CDR3 DNA sequence: TGCGCCACCTCCCCGGGGGGAAGCACAGATACGCAGTATTTT. The encoded protein is CATSPGGSTDTQYF.